This T cell receptor beta chain was captured by sequencing in a study of metastatic and nonmetastatic thyroid tumors. Study at large: It was across blood and tumor or nodule tissue from malignant and benign thyroid patients that repertoires were compared. Findings and limits, study-wide: Across blood and tumor, TCR beta diversity in malignant thyroid tumors was reportedly significantly higher than in benign nodules.

How the authors handled the data: Researchers built a distant-metastasis classifier for papillary thyroid cancer that drew on CDR3 differences across clinicopathological groups. TCRdb ran MiXCR on the PCR reads. The V and J calls, along with clone size, are taken from TCRdb and not from the paper's own processing. The repertoire includes about 16,000 clones, roughly 13% of them detected once, and about 30% sits in the top ten. This clone was found many times. Its antigen remains unidentified. Patients were all untreated before their thyroid surgery. The V gene lost 1 base and the J gene lost 3 bases, with 14 bases spanning the gap. The CDR3 contains 15 residues. Germline lookup yields CDR1 SGHRS and CDR2 YFSETQ.

The sequenced sample was blood. The chain combines TRBV5-1 with TRBJ2-7; D remains unclear. This TCR was sampled from a female donor with papillary thyroid cancer or a benign thyroid nodule (not recorded which). Some clones in this sample may be carry-over from other donors' samples. CDR3 in DNA: TGCGCCAGCAGCTTGACCTTGGACCGATTCTACGAGCAGTACTTC. Translation gives CASSLTLDRFYEQYF.